The T cell receptor beta chain described here comes from a study of T cell changes during pregnancy in multiple sclerosis. CDR1 SGHRS and CDR2 YFSETQ come from the germline V gene. Between the trimmed V and J ends, which lost 3 bases and 2 bases, there was a span of 26 bases. CDR3 size: 19 residues. The assay was immunoSEQ multiplex PCR, and TCRdb's table has in-frame clones only and misses some. The repertoire consists of about 57,000 clones, with 90% to 95% occurring once and the leading ten covering roughly 0.19%. The TCR was taken from a female donor with multiple sclerosis, enrolled in a pregnancy study. The specimen comprised CD4+ T cells from peripheral blood mononuclear cells, sampled in the second trimester of pregnancy. The chain uses TRBV5-1 and TRBJ1-2, with a weak D call TRBD1 (5 bases). This chain's CDR3 is CASSSASTQPSTANYGYTF. CDR3 sequence (DNA): TGCGCCAGCAGCTCGGCTTCCACCCAACCATCGACAGCGAACTATGGCTACACCTTC.